Listed here are 4 T cell receptor beta chains from one sample, sequenced in a study of blood T cell repertoires in COVID-19. Libraries were prepared by immunoSEQ multiplex PCR; TCRdb keeps only in-frame clonotypes and omits some of them. This sample carries around 89,000 clones, around 88% of them seen once, and the ten largest clones take 0.35% to 0.5%. What was sequenced was peripheral blood. The receptor source for this set is a man aged 60 to 75 with acute or convalescent COVID-19.

The CDR3 loop reads CASSIVGTGSPYEQYF. DNA for the CDR3: TGTGCCAGTAGTATAGTGGGGACAGGTAGCCCCTACGAGCAGTACTTC. This rearrangement joins TRBV19 to TRBJ2-7; TRBD1 matches at 8 bases. Germline CDR1 is LNHDA and CDR2 is SQIVND (reference sequence). CDR3 length: 16 residues. V was pared by 1 base and J by 2 bases, with 7 bases of the junction left unmatched. Full variable domain (remainder filled in from reference TRBV19 and TRBJ2-7): DGGITQSPKYLFRKEGQNVTLSCEQNLNHDAMYWYRQDPGQGLRLIYYSQIVNDFQKGDIAEGYSVSREKKESFPLTVTSAQKNPTAFYLCASSIVGTGSPYEQYFGPGTRLTVT.

The chain has TRBV6-5 and TRBJ1-5; maybe TRBD1 (6 bases). This CDR3 contains 14 residues. The germline V gene encodes CDR1 MNHEY and CDR2 SVGAGI. Trimming removed 6 bases from V and 7 bases from J, with 16 bases in between. CDR3 sequence (DNA): TGTGCCAGCAGCCGGTCGGGGGGCGGCCAGCCCCAGCATTTT. It is translated as CASSRSGGGQPQHF.

The chain is built from TRBV10-3 and TRBJ2-3; D possibly corresponds to TRBD1 (5 bases). V shed 8 bases and J shed 3 bases, with 12 bases lying between them. The CDR3 runs to 13 residues. Germline lookup yields CDR1 ENHRY and CDR2 SYGVKD. The CDR3 here is CAIGQAGTDTQYF. The CDR3 DNA sequence: TGTGCCATCGGTCAGGCAGGGACAGATACGCAGTATTTT.

The genes are TRBV27 and TRBJ2-7; the match to TRBD1 covers 9 bases. Germline assignment: CDR1 MNHEY and CDR2 SMNVEV (reference sequence). The V and J ends lost 5 bases and 6 bases, in that order; junction bases with no gene match: 8. CDR3 length: 14 residues. The CDR3 DNA sequence: TGTGCCAGCAGTGTAACAGGGGGCGCACCCGAGCAGTACTTC. The encoded protein is CASSVTGGAPEQYF.